This T cell receptor beta chain stems from a study of shared clonotypes between healthy human individuals. Study information: The cohort comprised a couple of women and a few men. Their ages spanned 18 to 49 years. Researchers assigned three CD4 naive, three CD4 memory, two CD8 naive and one CD8 memory plate to each donor.

CDR3 size: 15 residues. V was pared by 6 bases and J by 2 bases, with 14 bases between. Germline V gene lookup returns CDR1 SEHNR and CDR2 FQNEAQ (reference sequence). Using immunoSEQ multiplex PCR, the repertoire was profiled, and TCRdb retains in-frame clones only, with some absent. The table lists 2 million to 3 million clones, 93% of them singletons. Subsets obtained from CD4+ cells comprised CD45RA+ naive and CD45RA-negative memory cells. The TCR was taken from a young man in good health. Some clones in this sample may be carry-over from other donors' samples. The J gene is TRBJ2-4, the V gene TRBV7-9; D is perhaps TRBD2 (6 bases). Sequencing used naive CD4+ T cells from PBMCs. The subset was: CD45RA+ positively selected. The CDR3 here is CASSPGGYTKNIQYF. CDR3 bases: TGTGCCAGCAGTCCCGGGGGTTATACCAAAAACATTCAGTACTTC. Based on the CDR3 plus reference TRBV7-9 and TRBJ2-4, the full variable domain is DTGVSQNPRHKITKRGQNVTFRCDPISEHNRLYWYRQTLGQGPEFLTYFQNEAQLEKSRLLSDRFSAERPKGSFSTLEIQRTEQGDSAMYLCASSPGGYTKNIQYFGAGTRLSVL.